Presented here are 15 T cell receptor beta chains from one specimen sequenced in a study of blood T cell repertoires in COVID-19. The table came from immunoSEQ multiplex PCR; TCRdb's copy has only in-frame clones and leaves some out. This table has 230,000 or so clones, around 80% appearing once. Sequences were obtained from peripheral blood. These receptor sequences come from a man aged 40-50 years who had recovered from COVID-19.

The J gene is TRBJ1-3, the V gene TRBV5-4; possible D gene TRBD1, 5 bases. Germline values: CDR1 SGHNT, CDR2 YYREEE (reference sequence). The ends were cut back, 3 bases at V and 0 bases at J, with 13 bases in the middle. The CDR3 contains 16 residues. CDR3 in DNA: TGTGCCAGCAGCTCGGGACTTTCTGGCTCTGGAAACACCATATATTTT. Its protein product is CASSSGLSGSGNTIYF.

The rearrangement joins TRBV5-1 to TRBJ2-1, with 9 bases lining up with TRBD1. The CDR3 runs 17 residues. Germline assignment: CDR1 SGHRS and CDR2 YFSETQ. V was clipped by 2 bases and J by 10 bases; unmatched bases: 16. This CDR3 reads CASSFATGGSALGEQFF. The DNA of the CDR3 is TGCGCCAGCAGCTTCGCAACAGGGGGCTCGGCCCTCGGGGAGCAGTTCTTC.

This chain connects TRBV2 to TRBJ2-1; a possible D gene is TRBD1 (5 bases). The germline V gene encodes CDR1 SNHLY and CDR2 FYNNEI. V was shortened by 4 bases and J by 0 bases, with 10 bases between the two germline ends. There are 15 residues in the CDR3. CDR3 nucleotide sequence: TGTGCCAGCAGTGGGGGCTCAATCTCCTACAATGAGCAGTTCTTC. This encodes CASSGGSISYNEQFF.

The chain is built from TRBV30 and TRBJ1-3; D is possibly TRBD1 (5 bases). The CDR3 has 16 residues. In germline, CDR1 is GTSNPN, CDR2 SVGIG (reference sequence). Between the trimmed V and J ends, which lost 2 bases and 0 bases, there was a span of 14 bases. CDR3 DNA sequence: TGTGCCTGGAGTAGACAGCTACCGAGCTCTGGAAACACCATATATTTT. Protein product: CAWSRQLPSSGNTIYF.

The V call is TRBV7-9, the J call TRBJ2-1, with D unresolved. The CDR3 runs to 16 residues. The germline CDR1 and CDR2 sequences are SEHNR and FQNEAQ (reference sequence). Trimming took off 5 bases at V and 0 bases at J, with 14 bases between the two ends. The CDR3 DNA reads TGTGCCAGCAGCCCCGGTCTGCGGAGCTCCTACAATGAGCAGTTCTTC. Its protein is CASSPGLRSSYNEQFF.

This chain links TRBV27 with TRBJ1-4; TRBD1 matches 7 bases. Germline assignment: CDR1 MNHEY and CDR2 SMNVEV (reference sequence). Unmatched junction bases numbered 13, after V lost 5 bases and J lost 4 bases. CDR3 length: 17 residues. The DNA for the CDR3 is TGTGCCAGCAGTCGATACGCCGGGACAGCTAGTAATGAAAAACTGTTTTTT. Amino acids: CASSRYAGTASNEKLFF.

The chain joins TRBV6-6 to TRBJ2-2; no definite D call. The germline gives CDR1 MNHNY, CDR2 SVGAGI (reference sequence). With 2 bases removed from V and 6 bases from J, the gap between germline ends came to 7 bases. This CDR3 is 13 amino acids long. The DNA of the CDR3 is TGTGCCAGCAGTTACCCCTACCCCGGGGAGCTGTTTTTT. Residues: CASSYPYPGELFF.

The rearrangement uses TRBV7-2 and TRBJ1-1; D is ambiguous. V lost 3 bases to trimming and J lost 4 bases, with 15 bases between them. The CDR3 contains 15 residues. Germline values: CDR1 SGHTA, CDR2 FQGNSA. CDR3 protein: CASSFDPSEVTEAFF. The CDR3 bases are TGTGCCAGCAGCTTCGACCCATCTGAGGTCACTGAAGCTTTCTTT.

DNA for the CDR3: TGTGCCAGCAGTCGGGACAATTCCTATCAGCCCCAGCATTTT. It yields the protein CASSRDNSYQPQHF. V gene TRBV6-6 combines with J gene TRBJ1-5, with D possibly matching TRBD1 (6 bases). CDR3 size: 14 residues. CDR1 MNHNY and CDR2 SVGAGI come from the germline V gene (reference sequence). V lost 5 bases to trimming and J lost 5 bases, with 13 bases between them.

This sequence joins TRBV3-1 (or the pseudogene TRBV3-2) and TRBJ2-5, with 9 bases aligning to TRBD2. This CDR3 spans 15 amino acids. CDR1 is LGHDT and CDR2 is YNNKEL in the germline V gene (reference sequence). J was trimmed by 4 bases and V by 3 bases; bases with no gene match: 6. The CDR3 nucleotides read TGTGCCAGCAGCCAGCGCGGGAGGGATGGAGAGACCCAGTACTTC. This sequence encodes CASSQRGRDGETQYF.

This clone has a handful of counts. The J gene is TRBJ2-7, the V gene TRBV7-2, with D possibly being TRBD2 (6 bases). V shed 5 bases and J shed 5 bases, with 16 bases lying between them. This CDR3 is 14 amino acids long. From germline, CDR1 is SGHTA and CDR2 FQGNSA. The DNA for the CDR3 is TGTGCCAGCAGCCAATCTCGGGGGAGGAACGAGCAGTACTTC. Its protein product is CASSQSRGRNEQYF.

The genes are TRBV5-1 and TRBJ1-6, with 7 bases fitting TRBD1. Trimming cost V 0 bases and J 7 bases; bases outside gene matches: 7. Germline CDR1 is SGHRS and CDR2 is YFSETQ. CDR3 length: 16 residues. In nucleotides, the CDR3 is TGCGCCAGCAGCTTGGGAGGTACAGGGGTCAATTCACCCCTCCACTTT. Its translation is CASSLGGTGVNSPLHF.

A single count supports this clone. The V gene is TRBV28, the J gene TRBJ1-2, with no clear D. This CDR3 is built from 13 residues. Trimming pared 5 bases from V and 4 bases from J, leaving 11 bases between. In germline, CDR1 is MDHEN, CDR2 SYDVKM. In DNA form, the CDR3 reads TGTGCCAGCAGTCCCCCGGGTCCCTATGGCTACACCTTC. As protein: CASSPPGPYGYTF.

The V and J genes are TRBV7-9 and TRBJ1-1, with 8 bases lining up with TRBD1. The CDR3 totals 17 residues. Germline trimming cut 4 bases from V and 3 bases from J; bases unmatched to any gene: 13. The germline CDR1 and CDR2 sequences are SEHNR and FQNEAQ (reference sequence). The CDR3 here is CASSSGWTGYTDTEAFF. CDR3 sequence (DNA): TGTGCCAGCAGCTCGGGATGGACAGGGTATACGGACACTGAAGCTTTCTTT.

A single count supports this clone. The chain carries TRBV7-9 and TRBJ1-4; TRBD1 agrees at 10 bases. The trim removed 5 bases at V and 10 bases at J, leaving 7 bases unmatched. This CDR3 has 14 amino acids. Germline CDR1 and CDR2: SEHNR and FQNEAQ (reference sequence). The CDR3 DNA sequence: TGTGCCAGCAGCACCGGGACAGGGGACGCAAAACTGTTTTTT. Translating gives CASSTGTGDAKLFF.